This T cell receptor (beta chain) was found in a study of memory CD4+ T cells and cytomegalovirus serostatus. Germline V gene data show CDR1 as MDHEN and CDR2 as SYDVKM. CDR3 length equals 14 residues. Trimming stripped 7 bases from V and 5 bases from J, with 17 bases between. TCRdb's copy holds only in-frame clones and misses some; the assay was immunoSEQ multiplex PCR. Found here are around 88,000 clones, 80% of them singletons; the top ten hold roughly 4%. The sort gate was single viable CD3+CD4+CD8-CD45RO+ cells for memory CD4+ T cells. The rearrangement uses TRBV28 and TRBJ1-1; D not certain. Specimen: memory CD4+ T cells from blood. This clonotype was obtained from an adult in good health and CMV-seropositive. The CDR3 protein is CASTPAGRLTEAFF. The CDR3 region has the DNA TGTGCCAGCACCCCGGCAGGCCGTTTGACTGAAGCTTTCTTT.